The rows below give T cell receptor beta chains drawn from one sample of a study of blood T cell repertoires in COVID-19. Clones were read by immunoSEQ multiplex PCR, and TCRdb kept only the in-frame ones, dropping some. The sample shows roughly 250,000 clones, 81% of them seen only once. Specimen: peripheral blood. These receptors came from an older woman with active or convalescent COVID-19. Both conserved end residues are part of each CDR3. The D gene is left open where the match is weak. Part of the rows lack a size; the others show once, few, many or a class for expanded clones.

v_gene: TRBV18
abundance: -
j_gene: TRBJ1-5
d_gene: -
CDR3aa: CASSPPKQGNGQPQHF
CDR3nt: TGTGCCAGCTCACCACCGAAACAGGGTAACGGGCAGCCCCAGCATTTT

v_gene: TRBV27
abundance: -
j_gene: TRBJ2-5
d_gene: -
CDR3aa: CASSLTSGFETQYF
CDR3nt: TGTGCCAGCAGTTTAACCTCAGGGTTTGAGACCCAGTACTTC

v_gene: TRBV7-2
abundance: -
j_gene: TRBJ2-2
d_gene: TRBD2
CDR3aa: CASSSLAGAGELFF
CDR3nt: TGTGCCAGCAGCTCACTAGCGGGGGCCGGGGAGCTGTTTTTT

v_gene: TRBV7-8
abundance: -
j_gene: TRBJ2-1
d_gene: TRBD2
CDR3aa: CASSLPRGALYNEQFF
CDR3nt: TGTGCCAGCAGCTTACCGCGGGGGGCCCTGTACAATGAGCAGTTCTTC

v_gene: TRBV7-8
abundance: few
j_gene: TRBJ2-2
d_gene: -
CDR3aa: CALGGGLLTGELFF
CDR3nt: TGTGCCCTGGGGGGTGGACTCCTCACCGGGGAGCTGTTTTTT

v_gene: TRBV19
abundance: -
j_gene: TRBJ1-4
d_gene: -
CDR3aa: CASSIGRDKLFF
CDR3nt: TGTGCCAGTAGTATAGGGCGGGACAAACTGTTTTTT

v_gene: TRBV4-2
abundance: -
j_gene: TRBJ2-1
d_gene: TRBD2
CDR3aa: CASSLRTSGDNEQFF
CDR3nt: TGTGCCAGCAGCCTCAGGACTAGCGGGGACAATGAGCAGTTCTTC

v_gene: TRBV21-1
abundance: -
j_gene: TRBJ2-1
d_gene: -
CDR3aa: CASSDDLAGNYNEQFF
CDR3nt: TGTGCCAGCAGCGATGACCTAGCGGGGAACTACAATGAGCAGTTCTTC

v_gene: TRBV19
abundance: -
j_gene: TRBJ2-7
d_gene: TRBD1
CDR3aa: CASSRGQGYEQYF
CDR3nt: TGTGCCAGTAGTAGGGGACAGGGCTACGAGCAGTACTTC

v_gene: TRBV6-5
abundance: -
j_gene: TRBJ1-4
d_gene: -
CDR3aa: CASSSPGKPSEKLFF
CDR3nt: TGTGCCAGCAGTTCCCCAGGGAAGCCGTCTGAAAAACTGTTTTTT

v_gene: TRBV7-9
abundance: -
j_gene: TRBJ2-5
d_gene: -
CDR3aa: CASSSLSQTQYF
CDR3nt: TGTGCCAGCAGTTCGTTAAGCCAGACCCAGTACTTC

v_gene: TRBV4-2
abundance: -
j_gene: TRBJ2-1
d_gene: TRBD2
CDR3aa: CASSQVGGAYNEQFF
CDR3nt: TGTGCCAGCAGCCAAGTCGGGGGGGCGTACAATGAGCAGTTCTTC

v_gene: TRBV7-8
abundance: -
j_gene: TRBJ2-7
d_gene: -
CDR3aa: CASSLTQGLTFYEQYF
CDR3nt: TGTGCCAGCAGCTTAACTCAGGGCCTTACCTTCTACGAGCAGTACTTC

v_gene: TRBV11-2
abundance: -
j_gene: TRBJ1-6
d_gene: -
CDR3aa: CASSLERDSPLHF
CDR3nt: TGTGCCAGCAGCTTAGAGAGGGATTCACCCCTCCACTTT

v_gene: TRBV6-6
abundance: -
j_gene: TRBJ2-7
d_gene: -
CDR3aa: CASGYRKSLSYEQYF
CDR3nt: TGTGCCAGCGGGTACAGGAAATCTCTCTCCTACGAGCAGTACTTC

v_gene: TRBV7-6
abundance: -
j_gene: TRBJ1-2
d_gene: -
CDR3aa: CASSLDLLYGYTF
CDR3nt: TGTGCCAGCAGCTTAGATCTTCTGTATGGCTACACCTTC

v_gene: TRBV5-6
abundance: -
j_gene: TRBJ2-7
d_gene: TRBD2
CDR3aa: CASSLTPGLAGGYEQYF
CDR3nt: TGTGCCAGCAGCCTCACTCCGGGACTAGCGGGGGGCTACGAGCAGTACTTC

v_gene: TRBV4-1
abundance: -
j_gene: TRBJ2-4
d_gene: TRBD1
CDR3aa: CASSQVQGVKNIQYF
CDR3nt: TGCGCCAGCAGCCAAGTACAGGGGGTAAAAAACATTCAGTACTTC

v_gene: TRBV7-2
abundance: few
j_gene: TRBJ2-2
d_gene: -
CDR3aa: CASSRTFPPGELFF
CDR3nt: TGTGCCAGCAGCCGGACATTCCCACCCGGGGAGCTGTTTTTT

v_gene: TRBV6-5
abundance: -
j_gene: TRBJ1-4
d_gene: -
CDR3aa: CASSPPPGNEKLFF
CDR3nt: TGTGCCAGCAGTCCCCCCCCCGGGAATGAAAAACTGTTTTTT

v_gene: TRBV12-5
abundance: -
j_gene: TRBJ1-2
d_gene: TRBD1
CDR3aa: CASGYSDRDYGYTF
CDR3nt: TGTGCTAGTGGTTACTCCGACAGGGACTATGGCTACACCTTC

v_gene: TRBV5-1
abundance: -
j_gene: TRBJ1-6
d_gene: TRBD1
CDR3aa: CASSLGSGGPGNSPLHF
CDR3nt: TGCGCCAGCAGCTTGGGTTCAGGGGGTCCCGGTAATTCACCCCTCCACTTT

v_gene: TRBV5-4
abundance: -
j_gene: TRBJ2-1
d_gene: TRBD1
CDR3aa: CASSSGTGGYNEQFF
CDR3nt: TGTGCCAGCAGCTCCGGGACAGGGGGCTACAATGAGCAGTTCTTC

v_gene: TRBV27
abundance: -
j_gene: TRBJ2-2
d_gene: -
CDR3aa: CASSSGQPGNTGELFF
CDR3nt: TGTGCCAGCAGTTCCGGACAGCCTGGCAACACCGGGGAGCTGTTTTTT

v_gene: TRBV7-2
abundance: -
j_gene: TRBJ2-3
d_gene: -
CDR3aa: CASSSGLNTDTQYF
CDR3nt: TGTGCCAGCAGCTCTGGACTGAACACAGATACGCAGTATTTT

v_gene: TRBV18
abundance: once
j_gene: TRBJ2-1
d_gene: -
CDR3aa: CASSPTGYNEQFF
CDR3nt: TGTGCCAGCTCACCGACGGGTTACAATGAGCAGTTCTTC

v_gene: TRBV7-9
abundance: -
j_gene: TRBJ2-7
d_gene: -
CDR3aa: CASSLGLSGHEQYF
CDR3nt: TGTGCCAGCAGCTTGGGACTTTCTGGGCACGAGCAGTACTTC

v_gene: TRBV5-4
abundance: -
j_gene: TRBJ2-7
d_gene: TRBD2
CDR3aa: CASSFGGGSSYEQYF
CDR3nt: TGTGCCAGCAGCTTCGGGGGGGGGAGCTCCTACGAGCAGTACTTC

v_gene: TRBV9
abundance: -
j_gene: TRBJ1-1
d_gene: -
CDR3aa: CASSTKRDSLGSEAFF
CDR3nt: TGTGCCAGCAGTACGAAACGGGACTCCCTAGGGAGTGAAGCTTTCTTT

v_gene: TRBV3-1/TRBV3-2
abundance: -
j_gene: TRBJ1-1
d_gene: -
CDR3aa: CASSHTRVTEAFF
CDR3nt: TGTGCCAGCAGCCATACGAGGGTCACTGAAGCTTTCTTT

v_gene: TRBV19
abundance: -
j_gene: TRBJ2-3
d_gene: TRBD2
CDR3aa: CASSIVASGGADTQYF
CDR3nt: TGTGCCAGTAGTATAGTAGCTAGCGGGGGGGCTGATACGCAGTATTTT

v_gene: TRBV6-5
abundance: -
j_gene: TRBJ1-5
d_gene: -
CDR3aa: CARQGQPQHF
CDR3nt: TGTGCCAGACAGGGTCAGCCCCAGCATTTT

v_gene: TRBV6-5
abundance: -
j_gene: TRBJ1-2
d_gene: -
CDR3aa: CASSYSIGVPDYGYTF
CDR3nt: TGTGCCAGCAGTTACTCGATCGGGGTTCCGGACTATGGCTACACCTTC

v_gene: TRBV7-8
abundance: -
j_gene: TRBJ1-2
d_gene: -
CDR3aa: CASSRQVDDGYTF
CDR3nt: TGTGCCAGCAGCCGACAGGTCGATGATGGCTACACCTTC

v_gene: TRBV7-3
abundance: -
j_gene: TRBJ1-2
d_gene: -
CDR3aa: CASSPDGGRFPYGYTF
CDR3nt: TGTGCCAGCAGCCCTGACGGGGGGCGCTTCCCCTATGGCTACACCTTC

v_gene: TRBV2
abundance: few
j_gene: TRBJ1-5
d_gene: TRBD1
CDR3aa: CASRGTGDQPQHF
CDR3nt: TGTGCCAGCAGGGGGACAGGGGACCAGCCCCAGCATTTT

v_gene: TRBV2
abundance: -
j_gene: TRBJ1-2
d_gene: -
CDR3aa: CASRTGGAGGYTF
CDR3nt: TGTGCCAGCAGGACGGGGGGGGCAGGTGGCTACACCTTC

v_gene: TRBV7-2
abundance: once
j_gene: TRBJ2-1
d_gene: -
CDR3aa: CASSLVASGSYNEQFF
CDR3nt: TGTGCCAGCAGCTTAGTCGCCTCGGGGTCCTACAATGAGCAGTTCTTC

v_gene: TRBV9
abundance: once
j_gene: TRBJ1-6
d_gene: TRBD1
CDR3aa: CASSALTGGNSPLHF
CDR3nt: TGTGCCAGCAGCGCCCTGACAGGGGGCAATTCACCCCTCCACTTT